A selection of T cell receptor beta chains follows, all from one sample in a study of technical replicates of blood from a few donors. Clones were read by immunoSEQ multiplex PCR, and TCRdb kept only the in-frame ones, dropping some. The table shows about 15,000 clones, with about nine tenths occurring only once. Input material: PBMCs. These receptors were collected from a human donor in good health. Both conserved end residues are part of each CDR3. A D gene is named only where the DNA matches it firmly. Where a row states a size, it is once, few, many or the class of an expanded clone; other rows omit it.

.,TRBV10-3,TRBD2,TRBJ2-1,TGTGCCATCAGTGTAGCGGGGGCGGACTACAATGAGCAGTTCTTC,CAISVAGADYNEQFF
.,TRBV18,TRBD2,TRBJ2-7,TGTGCCAGCTCACCGACTAGCGACGAGCAGTACTTC,CASSPTSDEQYF
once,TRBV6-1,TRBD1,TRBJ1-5,TGTGCCAGCAGTGAATCGGCAGGGGGGCAGCCCCAGCATTTT,CASSESAGGQPQHF
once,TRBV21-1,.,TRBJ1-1,TGTGCCAGCAGCAATAGGAGTGAAGCTTTCTTT,CASSNRSEAFF
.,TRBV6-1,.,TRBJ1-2,TGTGCCAGCAGGGACACAGCTTCCAGCTACACCTTC,CASRDTASSYTF
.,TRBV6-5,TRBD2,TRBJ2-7,TGTGCCAGCAGTTACAGCAGCGGGGGCTCCTACGAGCAGTACTTC,CASSYSSGGSYEQYF
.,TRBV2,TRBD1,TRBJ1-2,TGTGCCAGCATTGGGACAGGGGGCGCGGAAGGCTACACCTTC,CASIGTGGAEGYTF
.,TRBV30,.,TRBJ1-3,TGTGCCTGGAGTGTACAAGGGGGGGACACCATATATTTT,CAWSVQGGDTIYF
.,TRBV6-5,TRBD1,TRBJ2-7,TGTGCCAGCAGTTACTCCGGGACAGTCTACGAGCAGTACTTC,CASSYSGTVYEQYF
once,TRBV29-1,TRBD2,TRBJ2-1,TGCAGCGGCTCGGGACTAGCGGCCAATGAGCAGTTCTTC,CSGSGLAANEQFF
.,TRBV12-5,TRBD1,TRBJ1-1,TGTGCTAGTGGTTTGGTATATGATGGGCGACAGGGGCACACTGAAGCTTTCTTT,CASGLVYDGRQGHTEAFF
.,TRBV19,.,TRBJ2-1,TGTGCCAGTACCATCTCCCGAGGGAGCAATGAGCAGTTCTTC,CASTISRGSNEQFF
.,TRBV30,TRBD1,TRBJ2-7,TGTGCCTGGAGTAGACAGGGGGCCCCGAACTACGAGCAGTACTTC,CAWSRQGAPNYEQYF
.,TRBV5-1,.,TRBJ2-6,TGCGCCAGCAGTAGCTTACCCCTGGAGTCTGGGGCCAACGTCCTGACTTTC,CASSSLPLESGANVLTF
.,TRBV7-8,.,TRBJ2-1,TGTGCCAGCAGCTTAGGGCCAAACAATGAGCAGTTCTTC,CASSLGPNNEQFF
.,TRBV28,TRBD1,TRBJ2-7,TGTGCCAGCACCGACTTCGGACAGGGCCTCTACGAGCAGTACTTC,CASTDFGQGLYEQYF
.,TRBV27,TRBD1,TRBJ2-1,TGTGCCAGCAGATCAGGGACAGGGGGATATGAGCAGTTCTTC,CASRSGTGGYEQFF
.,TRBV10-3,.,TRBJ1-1,TGTGCCATCAGTGAACCTGAGGGTAAGAACACTGAAGCTTTCTTT,CAISEPEGKNTEAFF
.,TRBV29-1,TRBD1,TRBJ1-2,TGCAGCGTAAGGGACAGCTTCTATGGCTACACCTTC,CSVRDSFYGYTF
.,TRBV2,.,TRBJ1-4,TGTGCCAGCAGCGGACTCGATCCATCAACTAATGAAAAACTGTTTTTT,CASSGLDPSTNEKLFF
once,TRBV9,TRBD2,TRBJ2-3,TGTGCCAGCAGAGAGGGAGGGCCGGGAACAGATACGCAGTATTTT,CASREGGPGTDTQYF
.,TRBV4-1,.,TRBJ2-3,TGCGCCAGCAGCACCCCCAGACACGTTAGCACAGATACGCAGTATTTT,CASSTPRHVSTDTQYF
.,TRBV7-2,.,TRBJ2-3,TGTGCCAGCAGCCCCCAGATGGATACGCAGTATTTT,CASSPQMDTQYF
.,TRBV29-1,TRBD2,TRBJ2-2,TGCAGCGCCCTAGCGGGAGATGACACCGGGGAGCTGTTTTTT,CSALAGDDTGELFF
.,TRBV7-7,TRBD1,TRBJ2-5,TGTGCCAGCAGTCAGACAGGGGGACCTGAGGAGACCCAGTACTTC,CASSQTGGPEETQYF
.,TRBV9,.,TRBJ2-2,TGTGCCAGCAGCGGCGACAGCCCCGGGGAGCTGTTTTTT,CASSGDSPGELFF
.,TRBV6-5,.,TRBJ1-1,TGTGCCAGCAGTTACTCGAGTTTCGGGAGTGAAGCTTTCTTT,CASSYSSFGSEAFF
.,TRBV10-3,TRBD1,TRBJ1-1,TGTGCCTGCTCGGGACAGCTGAACACTGAAGCTTTCTTT,CACSGQLNTEAFF
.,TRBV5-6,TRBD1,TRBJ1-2,TGTGCCAGCAGCCTCGACAGGGTCGGCGGCTACACCTTC,CASSLDRVGGYTF
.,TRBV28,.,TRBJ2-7,TGTGCCAGCAGTCCTCTCGTTTCCCGAGCGGAGGGCTACGAGCAGTACTTC,CASSPLVSRAEGYEQYF
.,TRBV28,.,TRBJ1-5,TGTGCCAGCAGTTCGCCGGGTGGTCGGAATCAGCCCCAGCATTTT,CASSSPGGRNQPQHF
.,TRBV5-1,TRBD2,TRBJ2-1,TGCGCCAGCAGCGGCGGGACTAGCGGGGAATACAATGAGCAGTTCTTC,CASSGGTSGEYNEQFF
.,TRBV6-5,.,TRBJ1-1,TGTGCCAGCAGTTACTCGAGGGGGACTGAAGCTTTCTTT,CASSYSRGTEAFF